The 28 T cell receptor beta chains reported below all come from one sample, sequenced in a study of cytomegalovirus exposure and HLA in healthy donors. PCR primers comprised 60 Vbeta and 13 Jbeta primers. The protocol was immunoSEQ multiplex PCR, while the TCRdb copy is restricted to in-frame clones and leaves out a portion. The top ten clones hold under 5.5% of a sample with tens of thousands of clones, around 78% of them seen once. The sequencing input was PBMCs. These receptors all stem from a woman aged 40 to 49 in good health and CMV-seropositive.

The CDR3 bases are TGTGCCAGCAGCTTCGACATCAACACTGAAGCTTTCTTT. This sequence encodes CASSFDINTEAFF. The V and J genes are TRBV7-6 and TRBJ1-1, with D unresolved. Trimming shortened V by 3 bases and J by 2 bases, and 7 bases separated the two germline ends. The germline V gene encodes CDR1 SGHVS and CDR2 FNYEAQ. CDR3 size: 13 residues.

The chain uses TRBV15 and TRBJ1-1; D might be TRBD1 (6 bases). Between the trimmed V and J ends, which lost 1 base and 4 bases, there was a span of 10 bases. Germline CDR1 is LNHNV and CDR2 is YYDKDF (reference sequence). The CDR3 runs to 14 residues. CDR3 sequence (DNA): TGTGCCACCAGCAGAGGGGGGCAGGGCACTGAAGCTTTCTTT. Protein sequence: CATSRGGQGTEAFF.

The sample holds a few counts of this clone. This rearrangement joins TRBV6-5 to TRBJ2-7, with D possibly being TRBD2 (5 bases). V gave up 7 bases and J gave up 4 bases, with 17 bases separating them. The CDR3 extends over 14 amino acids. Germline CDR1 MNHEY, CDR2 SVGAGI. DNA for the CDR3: TGTGCCAGCACCAAGGGAGACGGTACTTACGAGCAGTACTTC. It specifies CASTKGDGTYEQYF.

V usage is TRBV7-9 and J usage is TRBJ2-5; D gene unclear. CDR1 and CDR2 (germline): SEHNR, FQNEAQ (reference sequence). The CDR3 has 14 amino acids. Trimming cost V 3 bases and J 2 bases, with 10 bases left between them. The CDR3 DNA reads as TGTGCCAGCAGCTTCTCACTGATTCAAGAGACCCAGTACTTC. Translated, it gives CASSFSLIQETQYF.

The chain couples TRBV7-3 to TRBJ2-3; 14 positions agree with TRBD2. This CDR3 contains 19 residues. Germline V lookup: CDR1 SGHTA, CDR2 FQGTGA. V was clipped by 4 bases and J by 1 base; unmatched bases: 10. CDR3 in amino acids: CASSSPGTSGRVGTDTQYF. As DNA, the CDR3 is TGTGCCAGCAGCTCCCCCGGGACTAGCGGGAGAGTCGGCACAGATACGCAGTATTTT.

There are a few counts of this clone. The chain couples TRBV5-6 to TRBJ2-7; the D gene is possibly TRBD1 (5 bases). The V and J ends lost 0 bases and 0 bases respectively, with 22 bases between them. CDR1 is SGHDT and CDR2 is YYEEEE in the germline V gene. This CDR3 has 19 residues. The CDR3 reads CASSLVSLWGRRSSYEQYF. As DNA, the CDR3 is TGTGCCAGCAGCTTGGTCAGCTTATGGGGCAGACGAAGCTCCTACGAGCAGTACTTC.

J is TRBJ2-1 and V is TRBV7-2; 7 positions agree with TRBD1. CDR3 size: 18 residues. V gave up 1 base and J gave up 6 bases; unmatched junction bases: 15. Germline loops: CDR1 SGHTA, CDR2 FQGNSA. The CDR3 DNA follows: TGTGCCAGCAGCTTAGATCTCGGTGGACAGGCATCTTCCAATGAGCAGTTCTTC. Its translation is CASSLDLGGQASSNEQFF.

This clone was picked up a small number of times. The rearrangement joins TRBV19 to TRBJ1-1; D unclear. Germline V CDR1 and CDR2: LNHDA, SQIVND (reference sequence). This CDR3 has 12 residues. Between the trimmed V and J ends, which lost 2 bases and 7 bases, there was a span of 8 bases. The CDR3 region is CASSIKSGEAFF. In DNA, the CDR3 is TGTGCCAGTAGTATAAAGTCAGGTGAAGCTTTCTTT.

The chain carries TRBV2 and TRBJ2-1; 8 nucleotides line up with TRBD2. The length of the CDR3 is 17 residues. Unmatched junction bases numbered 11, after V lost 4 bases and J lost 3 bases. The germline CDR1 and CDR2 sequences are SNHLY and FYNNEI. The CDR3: CASSARGREDYYNEQFF. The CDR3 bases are TGTGCCAGCAGTGCACGGGGGCGGGAGGATTACTACAATGAGCAGTTCTTC.

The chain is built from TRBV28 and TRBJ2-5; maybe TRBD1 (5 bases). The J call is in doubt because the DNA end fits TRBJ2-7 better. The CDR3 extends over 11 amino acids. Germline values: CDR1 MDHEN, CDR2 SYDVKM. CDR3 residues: CATQGVLEQYF. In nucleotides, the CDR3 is TGTGCCACCCAGGGTGTCCTCGAGCAGTACTTC.

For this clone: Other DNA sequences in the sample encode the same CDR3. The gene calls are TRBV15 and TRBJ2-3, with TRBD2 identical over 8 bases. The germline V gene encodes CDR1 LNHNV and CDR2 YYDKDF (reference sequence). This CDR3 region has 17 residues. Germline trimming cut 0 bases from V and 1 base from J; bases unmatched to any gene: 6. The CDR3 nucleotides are TGTGCCACCAGCAGAGATGGCCCAGCGGGAGGCACAGATACGCAGTATTTT. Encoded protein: CATSRDGPAGGTDTQYF.

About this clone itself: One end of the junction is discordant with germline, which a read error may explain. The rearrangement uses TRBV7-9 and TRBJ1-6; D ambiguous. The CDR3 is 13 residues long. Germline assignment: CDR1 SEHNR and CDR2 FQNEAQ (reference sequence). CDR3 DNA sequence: TGTGCCAGCAGCTTAGCGGGGAGTAAAACAGCTTCGTTT. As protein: CASSLAGSKTASF.

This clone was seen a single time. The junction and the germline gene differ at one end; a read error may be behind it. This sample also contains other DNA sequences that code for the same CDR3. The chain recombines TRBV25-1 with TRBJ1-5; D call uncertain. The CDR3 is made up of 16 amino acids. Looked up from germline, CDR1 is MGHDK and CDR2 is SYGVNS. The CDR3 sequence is CASSEFNFLSNQPQHF. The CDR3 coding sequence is TGTGCCAGCAGTGAGTTTAACTTCCTAAGCAACCAGCCCCAGCATTTT.

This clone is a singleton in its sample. The CDR3 sequence: CSVSGSSYEQYF. For the CDR3, the DNA is TGCAGCGTTTCAGGCTCTTCCTACGAGCAGTACTTC. V usage is TRBV29-1 and J usage is TRBJ2-7; unclear D gene. This CDR3 is 12 amino acids long. Germline V CDR1 and CDR2: SQVTM, ANQGSEA. The V end was cut by 5 bases, the J end by 1 base, with 9 bases between.

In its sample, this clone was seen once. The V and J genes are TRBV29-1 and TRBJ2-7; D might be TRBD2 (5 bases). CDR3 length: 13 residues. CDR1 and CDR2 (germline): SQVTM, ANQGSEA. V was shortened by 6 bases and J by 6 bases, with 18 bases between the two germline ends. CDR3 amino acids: CSVAGSLAGEQYF. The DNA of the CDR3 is TGCAGCGTAGCTGGGTCTCTTGCGGGCGAGCAGTACTTC.

CDR3 coding DNA: TGTGCCAGCAGTGGGACATTTGAGGGAAAACTGTTTTTT. Its translation: CASSGTFEGKLFF. The chain carries TRBV28 and TRBJ1-4; D is possibly TRBD1 (6 bases). V gave up 5 bases and J gave up 10 bases, with 14 bases separating them. The CDR3 totals 13 residues. Germline assignment: CDR1 MDHEN and CDR2 SYDVKM.

The CDR3 spells CASSLTPGQASGNTIYF. The CDR3 nucleotides read TGCGCCAGCAGCCTAACCCCGGGACAGGCTTCGGGAAACACCATATATTTT. The rearrangement joins TRBV5-1 to TRBJ1-3; 8 bases line up with TRBD1. CDR1 and CDR2 from the germline V gene are SGHRS and YFSETQ. V lost 4 bases, J lost 4 bases, and 13 bases stayed unmatched. The length of the CDR3 is 17 residues.

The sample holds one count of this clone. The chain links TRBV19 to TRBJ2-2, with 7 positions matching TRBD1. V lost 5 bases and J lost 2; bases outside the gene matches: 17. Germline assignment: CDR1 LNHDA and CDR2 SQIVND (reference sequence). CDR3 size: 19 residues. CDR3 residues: CASSYDPHRQGINTGELFF. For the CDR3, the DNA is TGTGCCAGTAGTTACGACCCGCACAGACAGGGTATAAACACCGGGGAGCTGTTTTTT.

The CDR3 nucleotides are TGTGCCAGCAGCTCCGCCCAGGGGCTACTCACAGATACGCAGTATTTT. This encodes CASSSAQGLLTDTQYF. V is TRBV7-3 and J is TRBJ2-3; D may be TRBD1 (6 bases). Germline-derived CDR1 and CDR2 are SGHTA and FQGTGA. Trimming removed 4 bases from V and 2 bases from J, with 16 bases in between. The CDR3 is 16 amino acids.

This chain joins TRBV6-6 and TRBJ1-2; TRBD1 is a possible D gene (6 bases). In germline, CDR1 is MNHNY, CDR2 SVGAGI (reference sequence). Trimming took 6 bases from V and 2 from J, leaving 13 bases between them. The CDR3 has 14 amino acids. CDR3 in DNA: TGTGCCAGCAGCCCGGAACAGGGAAACTATGGCTACACCTTC. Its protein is CASSPEQGNYGYTF.

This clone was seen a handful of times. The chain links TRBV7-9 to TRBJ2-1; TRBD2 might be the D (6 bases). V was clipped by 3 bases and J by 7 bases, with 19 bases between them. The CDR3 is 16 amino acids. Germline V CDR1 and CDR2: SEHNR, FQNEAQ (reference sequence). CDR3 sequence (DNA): TGTGCCAGCAGCTTTTCACTAGCCTCAGGTGGGAATGAGCAGTTCTTC. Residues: CASSFSLASGGNEQFF.

The CDR3 protein is CASREVGGLHF. The CDR3 DNA follows: TGTGCCAGCAGAGAGGTGGGAGGCCTCCACTTT. This rearrangement joins TRBV25-1 to TRBJ1-6; D not resolved. V lost 6 bases, J lost 15 bases, and 12 bases lay in between. Per germline, CDR1 MGHDK and CDR2 SYGVNS. This CDR3 is built from 11 residues.

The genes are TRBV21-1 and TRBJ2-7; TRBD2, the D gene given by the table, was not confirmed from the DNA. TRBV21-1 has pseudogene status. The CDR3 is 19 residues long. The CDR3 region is CASSKRESRGAGASYEQYF. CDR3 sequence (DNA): TGTGCCAGCAGCAAACGAGAATCAAGGGGGGCGGGAGCGTCCTACGAGCAGTACTTC.

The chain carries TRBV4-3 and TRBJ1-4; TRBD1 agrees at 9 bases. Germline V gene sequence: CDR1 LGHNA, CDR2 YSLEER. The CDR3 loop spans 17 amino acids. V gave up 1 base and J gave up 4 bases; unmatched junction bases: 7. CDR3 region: CASSQGTGAQGNEKLFF. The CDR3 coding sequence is TGCGCCAGCAGCCAAGGGACAGGGGCGCAGGGTAATGAAAAACTGTTTTTT.

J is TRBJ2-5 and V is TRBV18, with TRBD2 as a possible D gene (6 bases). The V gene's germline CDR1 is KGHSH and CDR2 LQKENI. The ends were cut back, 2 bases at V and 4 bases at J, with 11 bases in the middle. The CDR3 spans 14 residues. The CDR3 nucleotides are TGTGCCAGCTCACCAGGGACGGAGGGAGAGACCCAGTACTTC. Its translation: CASSPGTEGETQYF.

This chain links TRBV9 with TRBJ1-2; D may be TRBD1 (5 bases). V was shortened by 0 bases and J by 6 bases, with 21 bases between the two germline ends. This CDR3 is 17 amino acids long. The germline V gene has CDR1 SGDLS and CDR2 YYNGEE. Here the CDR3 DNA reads TGTGCCAGCAGCGTAGATCCCTTAAATTCGGGGGGTGATGGCTACACCTTC. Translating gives CASSVDPLNSGGDGYTF.

As DNA, the CDR3 is TGTGCCAGCAGCTTATACAGCGGGGGAAACACAGATACGCAGTATTTT. Its protein is CASSLYSGGNTDTQYF. This chain connects TRBV7-3 to TRBJ2-3; 8 bases match TRBD2. Germline V CDR1 and CDR2: SGHTA, FQGTGA. The J segment lost 2 bases and the V segment lost 2 bases, leaving 6 bases of the junction unmatched. The CDR3 is 16 residues long.

CDR3 DNA: TGTGCCAGCAGCTCCGCGTCGATAGTGAACACTGAAGCTTTCTTT. It is translated as CASSSASIVNTEAFF. The chain combines TRBV5-4 with TRBJ1-1, with unresolved D. This CDR3 comprises 15 residues. Trimming cost V 3 bases and J 0 bases, with 12 bases left between them. CDR1 and CDR2 (germline): SGHNT, YYREEE (reference sequence).